This T cell receptor beta chain derives from a study of blood T cells in healthy people across ages. CDR1 is SGHRS and CDR2 is YFSETQ in the germline V gene. The CDR3 length is 16 residues. V was pared by 0 bases and J by 3 bases, with 12 bases between. With a J-beta primer mix and a sample-barcoded 5' primer, a second PCR ran about 6 to 11 cycles. All cDNA molecules were each tagged by a template-switch adaptor with 12 random nucleotides. TCRdb re-called the 5' RACE reads with MiXCR, one entry per CDR3 protein. Among hundreds of thousands of distinct CDR3 sequences, under 25% were seen once, and the ten largest hold roughly 3.9%. Around 9.4 milliliters was the volume of peripheral blood drawn from each donor. Overall study findings and caveats: Older age went with lower TCR beta diversity per million T cells, in a roughly linear way. Strongly correlated with naive T cell percentage was TCR beta diversity.

A note on this clonotype: Its antigen is unknown.

Specimen: blood. The source is a man aged 70 or older in good health. This sequence joins TRBV5-1 and TRBJ1-4; tentatively, D is TRBD1 (6 bases). DNA for the CDR3: TGCGCCAGCAGCTTGGGAGGGGGGCCGGCTAATGAAAAACTGTTTTTT. It translates to CASSLGGGPANEKLFF. Filled out from reference TRBV5-1 and TRBJ1-4, the complete variable domain reads KAGVTQTPRYLIKTRGQQVTLSCSPISGHRSVSWYQQTPGQGLQFLFEYFSETQRNKGNFPGRFSGRQFSNSRSEMNVSTLELGDSALYLCASSLGGGPANEKLFFGSGTQLSVL.